The clone carrying this T cell receptor beta chain was seen a few times. The target antigen is unknown. These data come from a study of response to subunit inactivated influenza vaccine. TCRdb processed the RT-PCR reads anew with MiXCR; each CDR3 protein has one entry. The sample includes fewer than 600,000 distinct CDR3 sequences, more than 7% seen only once; the top ten take 10% to 15%. Study-level points and caveats: New T cells are recruited in small numbers by each seasonal influenza vaccination, according to the authors' suggestion.

CDR1 is LGHNA, CDR2 YSLEER, per germline. V lost 4 bases and J lost 3, with 13 bases in between. The CDR3 has 14 residues. This chain connects TRBV4-3 to TRBJ2-7, with D unclear. This clonotype was obtained from a man in his fifties or sixties who received an inactivated influenza vaccine. The starting material was PBMCs from blood, obtained less than 30 months after vaccination. The CDR3: CASSLEANYYEQYF. CDR3 sequence (DNA): TGCGCCAGCAGCCTCGAGGCTAACTACTACGAGCAGTACTTC.